The clone carrying this T cell receptor (beta chain) was seen only a few times. Its antigen remains unidentified. The sample originates from a study of Ad26.COV2.S vaccination and SARS-CoV-2 variants. About the research overall: The study gave Ad26.COV2.S intramuscularly, once or twice 56 days apart. Study-level results: Reported post-vaccination CD8+ and CD4+ T cell responses to spike showed substantial breadth. Assessments of TCR breadth and depth may have underestimated the total T cell responses. Those who received the vaccine showed greater spike-specific TCR breadth than those given placebo.

The treatment was: about 20 received Ad26.COV2.S at low or high dose, single or two shots; roughly 5 received placebo; per-sample allocation not given. Day 63 after the first injection of vaccine or placebo was the sampling time. The V gene's germline CDR1 is MNHEY and CDR2 SVGAGI. The V gene lost 2 bases and the J gene lost 9 bases, with 11 bases spanning the gap. The CDR3 has 13 residues. Method: immunoSEQ multiplex PCR; TCRdb's copy keeps in-frame clones and lacks some. Of 350,000 to 450,000 clones listed, around 84% are singletons. The TCR comes from a person aged 18-60 years who received the Ad26.COV2.S COVID-19 vaccine or a placebo. The J gene is TRBJ1-5, the V gene TRBV6-5; D is possibly TRBD1 (6 bases). The sample here was peripheral blood, taken in a trial of Ad26.COV2.S vaccine versus placebo. Here the CDR3 DNA reads TGTGCCAGCAGTTACAGGGGGGATCGGCCCCAGCATTTT. Translation gives CASSYRGDRPQHF.